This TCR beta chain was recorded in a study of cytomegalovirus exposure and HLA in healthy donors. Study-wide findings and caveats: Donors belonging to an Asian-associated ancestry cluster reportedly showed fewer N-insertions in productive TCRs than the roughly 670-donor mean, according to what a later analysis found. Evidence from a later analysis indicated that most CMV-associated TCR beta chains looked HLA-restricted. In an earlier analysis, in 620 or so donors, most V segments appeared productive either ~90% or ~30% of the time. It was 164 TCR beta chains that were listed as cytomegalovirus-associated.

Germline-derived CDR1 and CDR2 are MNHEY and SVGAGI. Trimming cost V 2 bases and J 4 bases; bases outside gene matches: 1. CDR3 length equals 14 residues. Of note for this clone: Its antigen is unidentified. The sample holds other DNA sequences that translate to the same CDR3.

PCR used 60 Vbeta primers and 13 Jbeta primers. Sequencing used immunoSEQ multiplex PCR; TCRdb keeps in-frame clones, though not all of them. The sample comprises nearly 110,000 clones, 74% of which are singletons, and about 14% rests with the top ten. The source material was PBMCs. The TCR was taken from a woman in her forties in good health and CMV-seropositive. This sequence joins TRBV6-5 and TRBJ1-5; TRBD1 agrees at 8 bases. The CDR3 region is CASSYGQGNQPQHF. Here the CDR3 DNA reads TGTGCCAGCAGTTACGGACAGGGAAATCAGCCCCAGCATTTT.